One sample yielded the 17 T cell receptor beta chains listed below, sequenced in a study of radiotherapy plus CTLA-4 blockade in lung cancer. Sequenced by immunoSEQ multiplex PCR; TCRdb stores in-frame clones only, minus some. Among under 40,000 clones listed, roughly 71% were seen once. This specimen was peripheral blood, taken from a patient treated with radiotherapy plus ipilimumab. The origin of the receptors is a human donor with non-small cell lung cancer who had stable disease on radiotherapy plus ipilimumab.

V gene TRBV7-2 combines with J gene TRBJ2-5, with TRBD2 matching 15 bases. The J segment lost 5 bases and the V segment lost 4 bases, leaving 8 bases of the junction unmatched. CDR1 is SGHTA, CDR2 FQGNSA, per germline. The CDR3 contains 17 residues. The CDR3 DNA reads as TGTGCCAGCAGCTCGGGACTAGCGGGAGGCGGGGGGGAGACCCAGTACTTC. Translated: CASSSGLAGGGGETQYF.

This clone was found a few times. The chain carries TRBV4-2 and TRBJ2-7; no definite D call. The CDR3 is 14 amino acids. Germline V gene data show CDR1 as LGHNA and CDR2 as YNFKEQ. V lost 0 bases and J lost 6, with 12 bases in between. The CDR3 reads CASSQDGVTAEQYF. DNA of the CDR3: TGTGCCAGCAGCCAAGATGGGGTTACGGCCGAGCAGTACTTC.

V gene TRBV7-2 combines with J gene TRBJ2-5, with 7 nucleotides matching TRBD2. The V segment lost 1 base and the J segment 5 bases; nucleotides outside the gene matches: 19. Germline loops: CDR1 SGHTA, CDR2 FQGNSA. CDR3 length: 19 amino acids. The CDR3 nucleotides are TGTGCCAGCAGCTTAGGAGTTCAGAGAGGACTAGGAAAGTGGGAGACCCAGTACTTC. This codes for CASSLGVQRGLGKWETQYF.

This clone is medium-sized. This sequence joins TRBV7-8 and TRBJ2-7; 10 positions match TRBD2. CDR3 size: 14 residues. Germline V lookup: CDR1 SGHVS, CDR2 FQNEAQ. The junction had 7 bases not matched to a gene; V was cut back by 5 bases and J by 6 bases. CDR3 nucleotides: TGTGCCAGCAGCCGGGACAGCGGGAGGGGCGAGCAGTACTTC. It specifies CASSRDSGRGEQYF.

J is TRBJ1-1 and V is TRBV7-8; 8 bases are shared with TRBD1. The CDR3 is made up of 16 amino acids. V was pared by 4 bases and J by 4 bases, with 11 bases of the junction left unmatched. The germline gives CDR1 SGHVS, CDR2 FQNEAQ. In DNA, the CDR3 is TGTGCCAGCAGCTCAGCCGACAGGGGTGGAATCACTGAAGCTTTCTTT. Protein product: CASSSADRGGITEAFF. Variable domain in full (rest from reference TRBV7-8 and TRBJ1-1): GAGVSQSPRYKVAKRGQDVALRCDPISGHVSLFWYQQALGQGPEFLTYFQNEAQLDKSGLPSDRFFAERPEGSVSTLKIQRTQQEDSAVYLCASSSADRGGITEAFFGQGTRLTVV.

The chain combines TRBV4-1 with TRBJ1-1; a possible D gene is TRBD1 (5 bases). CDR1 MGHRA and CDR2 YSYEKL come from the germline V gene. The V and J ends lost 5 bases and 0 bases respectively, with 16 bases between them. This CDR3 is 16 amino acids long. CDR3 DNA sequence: TGCGCCAGCAGCGAATCTCGGGGGGGTATGAACACTGAAGCTTTCTTT. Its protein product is CASSESRGGMNTEAFF.

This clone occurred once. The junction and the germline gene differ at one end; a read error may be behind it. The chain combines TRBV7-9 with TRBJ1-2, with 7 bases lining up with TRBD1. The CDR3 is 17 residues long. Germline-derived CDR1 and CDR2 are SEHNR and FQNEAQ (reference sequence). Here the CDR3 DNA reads TGCGCCAGCAGCCAAGATTATCGTACAGGGGCGAACTATGGCTACACCTTC. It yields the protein CASSQDYRTGANYGYTF.

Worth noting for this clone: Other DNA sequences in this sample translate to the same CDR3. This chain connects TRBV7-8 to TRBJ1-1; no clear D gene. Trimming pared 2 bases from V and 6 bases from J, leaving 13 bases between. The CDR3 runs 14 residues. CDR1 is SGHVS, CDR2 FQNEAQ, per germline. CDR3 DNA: TGTGCCAGCAGCTTAAAATTGGCGGTGCCTGAAGCTTTCTTT. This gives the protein CASSLKLAVPEAFF.

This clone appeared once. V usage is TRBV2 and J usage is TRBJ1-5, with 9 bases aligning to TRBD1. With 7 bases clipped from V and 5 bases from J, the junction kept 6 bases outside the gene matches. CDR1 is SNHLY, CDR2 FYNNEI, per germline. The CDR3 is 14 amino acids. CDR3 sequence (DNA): TGTGCCAGCAATTGGTGGGACAGGGATCAGCCCCAGCATTTT. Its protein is CASNWWDRDQPQHF.

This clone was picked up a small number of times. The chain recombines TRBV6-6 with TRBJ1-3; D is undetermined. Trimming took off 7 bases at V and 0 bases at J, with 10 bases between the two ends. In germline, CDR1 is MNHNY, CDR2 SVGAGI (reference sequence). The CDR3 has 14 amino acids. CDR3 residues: CASTGVSSGNTIYF. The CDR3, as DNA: TGTGCCAGCACCGGCGTGAGCTCTGGAAACACCATATATTTT.

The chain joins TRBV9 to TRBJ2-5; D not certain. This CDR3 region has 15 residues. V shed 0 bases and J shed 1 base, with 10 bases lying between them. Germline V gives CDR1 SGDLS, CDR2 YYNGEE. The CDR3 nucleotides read TGTGCCAGCAGCGTAGTCGGGCAGCCCCAAGAGACCCAGTACTTC. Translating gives CASSVVGQPQETQYF.

The CDR3: CASSRTAGYTF. DNA of the CDR3: TGTGCCAGTAGCCGGACAGCTGGCTACACCTTC. The rearrangement uses TRBV19 and TRBJ1-2; a possible D gene is TRBD1 (6 bases). This CDR3 comprises 11 residues. V lost 6 bases, J lost 7 bases, and 9 bases lay in between. The germline gives CDR1 LNHDA, CDR2 SQIVND (reference sequence).

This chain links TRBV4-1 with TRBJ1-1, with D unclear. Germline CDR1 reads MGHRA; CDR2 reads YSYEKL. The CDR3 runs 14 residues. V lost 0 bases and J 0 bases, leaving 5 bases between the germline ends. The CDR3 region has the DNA TGCGCCAGCAGCCAAGAGGTTATGAACACTGAAGCTTTCTTT. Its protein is CASSQEVMNTEAFF.

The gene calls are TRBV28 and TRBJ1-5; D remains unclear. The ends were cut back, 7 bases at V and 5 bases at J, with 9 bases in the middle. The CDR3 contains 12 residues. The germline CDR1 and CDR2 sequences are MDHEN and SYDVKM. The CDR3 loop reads CASTHPDQPQHF. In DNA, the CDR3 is TGTGCCAGCACCCACCCGGATCAGCCCCAGCATTTT.

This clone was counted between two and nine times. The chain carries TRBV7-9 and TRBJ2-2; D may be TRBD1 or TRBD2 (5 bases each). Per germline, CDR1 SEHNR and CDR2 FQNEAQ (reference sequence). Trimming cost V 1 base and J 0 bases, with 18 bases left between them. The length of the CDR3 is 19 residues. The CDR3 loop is CASSLVGPQDSANTGELFF. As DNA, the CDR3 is TGTGCCAGCAGCTTAGTCGGACCACAGGACTCAGCGAACACCGGGGAGCTGTTTTTT.

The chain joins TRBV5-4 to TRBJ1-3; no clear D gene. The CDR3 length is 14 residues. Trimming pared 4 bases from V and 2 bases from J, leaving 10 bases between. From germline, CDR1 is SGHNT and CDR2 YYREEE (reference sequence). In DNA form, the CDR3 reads TGTGCCAGCAGCAGCGGGGTGCCTGGAAACACCATATATTTT. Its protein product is CASSSGVPGNTIYF.

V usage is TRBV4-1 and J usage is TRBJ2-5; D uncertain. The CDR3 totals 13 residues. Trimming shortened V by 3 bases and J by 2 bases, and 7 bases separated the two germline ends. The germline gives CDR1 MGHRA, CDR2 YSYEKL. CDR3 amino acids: CASSHPDQETQYF. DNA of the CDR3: TGCGCCAGCAGCCACCCGGATCAAGAGACCCAGTACTTC.